This TCR beta chain is from a study of cytomegalovirus exposure and HLA in healthy donors. CDR1 and CDR2 from the germline V gene are MGHRA and YSYEKL. The length of the CDR3 is 14 residues. This clone was picked up a small number of times. The antigen is unknown. The junction shows a germline mismatch at one end, possibly a read error. Study observations and caveats: A later analysis found TCR association rates differed by HLA locus, highest for DRB1 and lowest for HLA-C. Later analysis showed most CMV-associated TCR beta chains appearing HLA-restricted. Three of the chains that were CMV-associated were confirmed in vitro to be specific for CMV antigens.

The primer mix had 60 Vbeta and 13 Jbeta primers. Sequenced by immunoSEQ multiplex PCR; TCRdb stores in-frame clones only, minus some. The sample includes around 200,000 clones, approximately 78% of them seen just once. This receptor was taken from a middle-aged woman in good health and CMV-seronegative. Input material: PBMCs. The J gene is TRBJ2-7, the V gene TRBV4-1, with 9 bases that match TRBD2. The CDR3 protein is CASSHPGLANEQYF. The CDR3 nucleotides are TGTGCCAGCAGCCACCCGGGACTAGCAAACGAGCAGTACTTC.